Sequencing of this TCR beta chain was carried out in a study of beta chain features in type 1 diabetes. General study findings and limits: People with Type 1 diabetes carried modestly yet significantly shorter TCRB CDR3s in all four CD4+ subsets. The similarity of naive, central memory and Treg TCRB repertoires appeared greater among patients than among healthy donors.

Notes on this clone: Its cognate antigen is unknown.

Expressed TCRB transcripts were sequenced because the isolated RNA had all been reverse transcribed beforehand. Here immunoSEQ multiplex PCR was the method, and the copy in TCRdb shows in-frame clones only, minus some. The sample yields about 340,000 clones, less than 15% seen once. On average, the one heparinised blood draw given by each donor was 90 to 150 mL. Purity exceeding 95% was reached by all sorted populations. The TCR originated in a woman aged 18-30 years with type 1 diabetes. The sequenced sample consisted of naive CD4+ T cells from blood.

The CDR3 reads CASSEFVGAGANVLTF. As DNA, the CDR3 is TGTGCCAGCAGTGAGTTCGTAGGGGCCGGGGCCAACGTCCTGACTTTC. The chain has TRBV2 and TRBJ2-6, with D maybe TRBD1 (5 bases). Trimming stripped 3 bases from V and 4 bases from J, with 13 bases between. The germline V gene encodes CDR1 SNHLY and CDR2 FYNNEI. The CDR3 covers 16 residues. The full variable domain, with the rest looked up from reference TRBV2 and TRBJ2-6, is EPEVTQTPSHQVTQMGQEVILRCVPISNHLYFYWYRQILGQKVEFLVSFYNNEISEKSEIFDDQFSVERPDGSNFTLKIRSTKLEDSAMYFCASSEFVGAGANVLTFGAGSRLTVL.